The rows below give T cell receptor beta chains drawn from one sample of a study of cytomegalovirus exposure and HLA in healthy donors. Repertoires were generated with immunoSEQ multiplex PCR, while TCRdb's copy carries only in-frame clones and drops some. The data contain 120,000 to 150,000 clones, roughly 80% of them seen just once; the ten biggest clones take up approximately 1.1%. The specimen sequenced was PBMCs. The source of these receptors is a female donor in good health and CMV-seronegative. The CDR3 runs from the conserved cysteine through the conserved F or W. The D gene is left open where the match is weak. Not every row has a clone size; where given, it reads once, few, many or a size class.

cdr3_nt	cdr3_aa	v_call	j_call	clone_size	d_call
TGTGCCAGCAGTCTCAGAGGGGGCTCCCATGGCTACACCTTC	CASSLRGGSHGYTF	TRBV27	TRBJ1-2	-	TRBD1
TGTGCCAGCAGTGATCCGGGTCTAAATCAGCCCCAGCATTTT	CASSDPGLNQPQHF	TRBV25-1	TRBJ1-5	-	-
TGCAGCGTGGAAGGACGGGGGTCCTACAATGAGCAGTTCTTC	CSVEGRGSYNEQFF	TRBV29-1	TRBJ2-1	-	-
TGTGCCAGCAGCCCCCTAGCGCCATGGGGGGATGAGCAGTTCTTC	CASSPLAPWGDEQFF	TRBV6-1	TRBJ2-1	-	-
TGCGCCAGCAGCCAAAGTGGGACTGGGATCTACAATGAGCAGTTCTTC	CASSQSGTGIYNEQFF	TRBV4-1	TRBJ2-1	-	-
TGTGCCAGCAGGGGTCTGGGGACAGGGAAGGGCTACACCTTC	CASRGLGTGKGYTF	TRBV6-5	TRBJ1-2	few	TRBD1
TGCAGCGTTGAAGGGGGCGACTCTGGAAACACCATATATTTT	CSVEGGDSGNTIYF	TRBV29-1	TRBJ1-3	once	-
TGTGCCATCAATCCTACAGGGGAAGAGACCCAGTACTTC	CAINPTGEETQYF	TRBV10-3	TRBJ2-5	-	TRBD1
TGTGCCAGCAGCCCCGACAGGGCCAATCAGCCCCAGCATTTT	CASSPDRANQPQHF	TRBV5-5	TRBJ1-5	-	TRBD1
TGTGCCAGCAGTTACCGGGGAGGGTTTAGCAATGAGCAGTTCTTC	CASSYRGGFSNEQFF	TRBV6-5	TRBJ2-1	-	TRBD2
TGTGCCAGCAGTGTAAGGGGATTTCAGACAGATACGCAGTATTTT	CASSVRGFQTDTQYF	TRBV2	TRBJ2-3	-	-
TGTGCCTGGAGTGTAATTAGCGGCGCCTCTGGGGCCAACGTCCTGACTTTC	CAWSVISGASGANVLTF	TRBV30	TRBJ2-6	-	-
TGTGCCAGCAGTTTGGAGACTAACACTGAAGCTTTCTTT	CASSLETNTEAFF	TRBV27	TRBJ1-1	-	-
TGTGCCAGCAGTCTCATCCGACAGGGGAGTAATCAGCCCCAGCATTTT	CASSLIRQGSNQPQHF	TRBV28	TRBJ1-5	-	TRBD1
TGTGCCAGCAGCCACCCGGGACTAGTCCCCGAGCAGTACTTC	CASSHPGLVPEQYF	TRBV4-2	TRBJ2-7	-	TRBD2
TGTGCCAGCAGCTTAGAACTGGACAATGAGCAGTTCTTC	CASSLELDNEQFF	TRBV7-6	TRBJ2-1	-	-
TGTGCCAGCAGCTCCGGACAGGGGGCTTGGCAGCCCCAGCATTTT	CASSSGQGAWQPQHF	TRBV28	TRBJ1-5	-	TRBD1
TGCAGCGCAACCGAGGGGGACACCAACAATGAGCAGTTCTTC	CSATEGDTNNEQFF	TRBV29-1	TRBJ2-1	few	-
TGCGCCAGCAGCTTGGACGGGACTACAAGAGGGACCCAGTACTTC	CASSLDGTTRGTQYF	TRBV5-1	TRBJ2-5	-	TRBD2
TGTGCCAGCATTCCGACATCGCCTGGAAACACCATATATTTT	CASIPTSPGNTIYF	TRBV2	TRBJ1-3	-	-
TGTGCCAGCAGTTGGACAGGGAACACCGGGGAGCTGTTTTTT	CASSWTGNTGELFF	TRBV27	TRBJ2-2	once	TRBD1
TGCGCCAGCAGCTTGGGTGAGCCTTACAATGAGCAGTTCTTC	CASSLGEPYNEQFF	TRBV5-1	TRBJ2-1	-	-
TGTGCCAGCCTGCCCATGAACAGAGAAGCTTTCTTT	CASLPMNREAFF	TRBV28	TRBJ1-1	-	-
TGTGCCAGCAGTTACTCTGGGACAGATCCCTACGAGCAGTACTTC	CASSYSGTDPYEQYF	TRBV6-5	TRBJ2-7	-	TRBD1
TGTGCCAGCAGTTTGGCCTGGAGCTATTCGAACTACGAGCAGTACTTC	CASSLAWSYSNYEQYF	TRBV27	TRBJ2-7	-	-
TGTGCCAGTAGTATGCAGGCAATGAACACTGAAGCTTTCTTT	CASSMQAMNTEAFF	TRBV19	TRBJ1-1	-	-
TGCAGCGTTGCCCCTCGGACAGGCGGCTTAGCTAACTATGGCTACACCTTC	CSVAPRTGGLANYGYTF	TRBV29-1	TRBJ1-2	-	TRBD1
TGTGCCTGGAGTGTACCGGGACAGGGGGCTGAAAAACTGTTTTTT	CAWSVPGQGAEKLFF	TRBV30	TRBJ1-4	few	TRBD1
TGTGCCAGCCACCGGGCAGGGGGCAGCACAGATACGCAGTATTTT	CASHRAGGSTDTQYF	TRBV6-6	TRBJ2-3	-	TRBD1
TGTGCCAGCAGCCAAGATCCCCAGCGGGAGAATTTCGGCGAGCAGTACTTC	CASSQDPQRENFGEQYF	TRBV4-2	TRBJ2-7	-	TRBD2
TGTGCCAGCGACGGGAGGGATGCCGCCATCAATCAGCAGTTCTTC	CASDGRDAAINQQFF	TRBV7-9	TRBJ2-1	-	TRBD2